A single sample is the source of the 26 T cell receptor beta chains below, sequenced in a study of early T cells in non-severe SARS-CoV-2 infection. TCRdb processed the 5' RACE reads anew with MiXCR; each CDR3 protein has one entry. The table records around 45,000 distinct CDR3 sequences, 6% to 8.5% of them present only once. Sequencing was carried out using whole blood. The origin of the receptors is an adult who was a healthcare worker with PCR-confirmed SARS-CoV-2 infection or an uninfected control (not recorded which).

This rearrangement joins TRBV2 to TRBJ2-1, with 7 positions matching TRBD1. V was pared by 3 bases and J by 8 bases, with 10 bases of the junction left unmatched. Germline assignment: CDR1 SNHLY and CDR2 FYNNEI. The CDR3 sequence is 15 residues long. The CDR3, as DNA: TGTGCCAGCAGTGATTTAGGGGGCTTCCTCGATGAGCAGTTCTTC. Translating it yields CASSDLGGFLDEQFF.

This clonotype came up many times. The rearrangement joins TRBV6-5 to TRBJ1-4; D not certain. The CDR3 has 16 residues. V was shortened by 6 bases and J by 8 bases, with 22 bases between the two germline ends. Per the germline V gene, CDR1 is MNHEY and CDR2 is SVGAGI. In nucleotides, the CDR3 is TGTGCCAGCAGCACAGTTGGAGGTCCGTCTTTCGAAAAACTGTTTTTT. Its translation: CASSTVGGPSFEKLFF.

This clonotype was counted only a few times. V is TRBV6-2 or TRBV6-3 and J is TRBJ2-5; D unclear. Germline assignment: CDR1 MNHEY and CDR2 SVGEGT. Trimming stripped 8 bases from V and 5 bases from J, with 12 bases between. The CDR3 runs to 12 residues. CDR3 sequence (DNA): TGTGCCAGCGGGGTAGCTTGGGAGACCCAGTACTTC. It codes for CASGVAWETQYF.

The genes are TRBV6-6 and TRBJ1-2; no reliable D call. The germline V and J ends were trimmed by 2 bases and 0 bases, with 7 bases remaining between them. CDR1 and CDR2 (germline): MNHNY, SVGAGI (reference sequence). The CDR3 spans 14 residues. CDR3 sequence (DNA): TGTGCCAGCAGTTACGGGTCAGCTAACTATGGCTACACCTTC. Translated, it gives CASSYGSANYGYTF.

Many counts were recorded for this clonotype. V gene TRBV4-2 combines with J gene TRBJ1-4; D is ambiguous. In germline, CDR1 is LGHNA, CDR2 YNFKEQ. The V and J ends lost 4 bases and 8 bases respectively, with 20 bases between them. This CDR3 has 16 residues. This CDR3 is CASSLQDYALEEKLFF. In nucleotides, the CDR3 is TGTGCCAGCAGCCTCCAAGATTACGCCCTCGAAGAAAAACTGTTTTTT.

The rearrangement uses TRBV13 and TRBJ2-7, with D possibly TRBD1 on 5 matching bases. Trimming took off 3 bases at V and 4 bases at J, with 7 bases between the two ends. Germline values: CDR1 PRHDT, CDR2 FYEKMQ (reference sequence). CDR3 length: 12 amino acids. The CDR3 DNA reads as TGTGCCAGCAGCTTGACAGTGTACGAGCAGTACTTC. The encoded protein is CASSLTVYEQYF.

The rearrangement links TRBV27 to TRBJ2-6; no clear D gene. Germline V gives CDR1 MNHEY, CDR2 SMNVEV (reference sequence). The CDR3 sequence is 14 residues long. V was shortened by 6 bases and J by 0 bases, with 6 bases between the two germline ends. Here the CDR3 reads CASRYFSGANVLTF. CDR3 coding DNA: TGTGCCAGCAGATATTTCTCTGGGGCCAACGTCCTGACTTTC.

Ten or more counts support this clonotype. The J gene is TRBJ1-1, the V gene TRBV6-5, with D unclear. This CDR3 has 14 residues. CDR1 is MNHEY and CDR2 is SVGAGI in the germline V gene. With 5 bases removed from V and 3 bases from J, the gap between germline ends came to 13 bases. CDR3 sequence reads: CASSTEPYDTEAFF. For the CDR3, the DNA is TGTGCCAGCAGTACAGAACCGTATGACACTGAAGCTTTCTTT.

This chain links TRBV28 with TRBJ2-7, with D possibly being TRBD1 or TRBD2 (6 bases each). V dropped 2 bases and J dropped 0 bases, with 11 bases sitting between them. The V gene's germline CDR1 is MDHEN and CDR2 SYDVKM. The CDR3 length is 15 residues. CDR3 bases: TGTGCCAGCAGTTTAGGGGGGCAGAGCTCCTACGAGCAGTACTTC. Its protein is CASSLGGQSSYEQYF.

This clonotype was recorded at least ten times. This chain joins TRBV28 and TRBJ1-1; D is unresolved. This CDR3 is built from 16 residues. V was shortened by 5 bases and J by 3 bases, with 19 bases between the two germline ends. CDR1 is MDHEN, CDR2 SYDVKM, per germline. CDR3 protein: CASSLHGRQWDTEAFF. CDR3 bases: TGTGCCAGCAGTCTCCACGGGCGTCAATGGGACACTGAAGCTTTCTTT. Supplemented by reference TRBV28 and TRBJ1-1, the full variable domain reads DVKVTQSSRYLVKRTGEKVFLECVQDMDHENMFWYRQDPGLGLRLIYFSYDVKMKEKGDIPEGYSVSREKKERFSLILESASTNQTSMYLCASSLHGRQWDTEAFFGQGTRLTVV.

This chain connects TRBV6-1 to TRBJ1-2; D uncertain. The length of the CDR3 is 15 residues. Trimming left V 7 bases short and J 4 bases short, with 19 bases between. Germline V CDR1 and CDR2: MNHNS, SASEGT. The CDR3, as DNA: TGTGCCAGCACAAGGGAGAGAAGAACTGGCTATGGCTACACCTTC. It is translated as CASTRERRTGYGYTF.

This clonotype was seen more than once but under ten times. This chain links TRBV3-1 with TRBJ2-2; D not certain. Germline CDR1 LGHDT, CDR2 YNNKEL (reference sequence). V lost 3 bases to trimming and J lost 1 base, with 3 bases between them. This CDR3 contains 13 residues. Here the CDR3 reads CASSHLNTGELFF. DNA of the CDR3: TGTGCCAGCAGCCATCTGAACACCGGGGAGCTGTTTTTT.

In this sample, this clonotype turned up a few times. The chain has TRBV30 and TRBJ1-4; D unclear. Germline CDR1 GTSNPN, CDR2 SVGIG (reference sequence). The CDR3 spans 13 residues. V was cut by 1 base and J by 4 bases, with 7 bases left in between. The CDR3 region is CAWSDGFNEKLFF. CDR3 DNA: TGTGCCTGGAGTGATGGGTTTAATGAAAAACTGTTTTTT.

This clonotype has a count of ten or more. CDR3 sequence (DNA): TGTGCCACCAGTGATTCGGGGACAGGATTAACGATGGCTCATACGCAGTATTTT. It specifies CATSDSGTGLTMAHTQYF. The chain joins TRBV24-1 to TRBJ2-3, with 8 nucleotides matching TRBD1. This CDR3 comprises 18 residues. The V segment lost 2 bases and the J segment 7 bases; nucleotides outside the gene matches: 16. The germline V gene has CDR1 KGHDR and CDR2 SFDVKD.

V and J are TRBV6-2 or TRBV6-3 and TRBJ2-7; the D gene is possibly TRBD2 (5 bases). Germline V gene sequence: CDR1 MNHEY, CDR2 SVGEGT. This CDR3 has 13 residues. V was trimmed by 4 bases and J by 7 bases, leaving 14 bases between them. CDR3 loop: CASSSGNEREQYF. The DNA of the CDR3 is TGTGCCAGCAGTTCCGGGAATGAAAGGGAGCAGTACTTC.

This clonotype has more than one count but fewer than ten. CDR3 sequence (DNA): TGCAGTGCTACGAATCTCCAAGAGACCCAGTACTTC. The encoded protein is CSATNLQETQYF. The genes are TRBV20-1 and TRBJ2-5; no firm D call. The CDR3 extends over 12 amino acids. V lost 4 bases and J lost 1, with 7 bases in between. Germline V gene data show CDR1 as DFQATT and CDR2 as SNEGSKA (reference sequence).

There are a few counts of this clonotype. This rearrangement joins TRBV5-5 to TRBJ2-2; maybe TRBD2 (5 bases). The CDR3 is 16 residues long. Germline lookup yields CDR1 SGHKS and CDR2 YYEKEE (reference sequence). Trimming pared 0 bases from V and 7 bases from J, leaving 16 bases between. The CDR3 nucleotides read TGTGCCAGCAGCTTGGGGCCTAGCTTCGGAGACGGGGAGCTGTTTTTT. This encodes CASSLGPSFGDGELFF. Together with reference TRBV5-5 and TRBJ2-2, the CDR3 gives the full variable domain: DAGVTQSPTHLIKTRGQQVTLRCSPISGHKSVSWYQQVLGQGPQFIFQYYEKEERGRGNFPDRFSARQFPNYSSELNVNALLLGDSALYLCASSLGPSFGDGELFFGEGSRLTVL.

In this sample, this clonotype turned up many times. The chain couples TRBV7-8 to TRBJ2-2; D perhaps matches TRBD2 (5 bases). Germline CDR1 is SGHVS and CDR2 is FQNEAQ. V lost 5 bases, J lost 7 bases, and 26 bases lay in between. The CDR3 is 18 residues long. CDR3: CASSIFRDFDRPSGELFF. CDR3 DNA sequence: TGTGCCAGCAGCATTTTCCGGGATTTCGACCGACCTAGCGGGGAGCTGTTTTTT.

This clonotype was picked up many times. V gene TRBV7-9 combines with J gene TRBJ1-2; 7 nucleotides line up with TRBD1. V lost 5 bases to trimming and J lost 8 bases; unmatched junction nucleotides: 8. The germline V gene encodes CDR1 SEHNR and CDR2 FQNEAQ (reference sequence). This CDR3 region has 13 residues. In DNA, the CDR3 is TGTGCCAGCAGCCTAGGGGGCACCTTCGGCTACACCTTC. Amino acids: CASSLGGTFGYTF. The full variable domain, rest sourced from reference TRBV7-9 and TRBJ1-2, is DTGVSQNPRHKITKRGQNVTFRCDPISEHNRLYWYRQTLGQGPEFLTYFQNEAQLEKSRLLSDRFSAERPKGSFSTLEIQRTEQGDSAMYLCASSLGGTFGYTFGSGTRLTVV.

V gene TRBV12-3 or TRBV12-4 combines with J gene TRBJ2-3; 11 nucleotides line up with TRBD1. J was trimmed by 6 bases and V by 5 bases; bases with no gene match: 7. This CDR3 spans 15 amino acids. The CDR3 DNA is TGTGCCAGCAGTCTCGGACAGGGGGCTAGGGATACGCAGTATTTT. This encodes CASSLGQGARDTQYF.

In its sample, this clonotype was seen many times. The rearrangement uses TRBV20-1 and TRBJ2-1; 7 bases are a match to TRBD1. CDR3 length: 16 residues. Trimming took 2 bases from V and 4 from J; bases not matched to a gene: 11. Germline CDR1 and CDR2: DFQATT and SNEGSKA (reference sequence). Here the CDR3 DNA reads TGCAGTGCTAGATCTGCTGTCGGACAGGAGTACAATGAGCAGTTCTTC. Amino acids: CSARSAVGQEYNEQFF.

This clonotype was seen many times. This chain links TRBV6-5 with TRBJ1-6; 7 bases fit TRBD1. The CDR3 consists of 15 residues. After removal of 0 bases from V and 10 bases from J, the junction contained 6 bases not matched to a gene. Germline lookup yields CDR1 MNHEY and CDR2 SVGAGI. CDR3 loop: CASSYSTGLISPLHF. CDR3 sequence (DNA): TGTGCCAGCAGTTACTCGACAGGGTTGATATCACCCCTCCACTTT.

This clonotype was seen many times. The CDR3: CASSQGREQFF. CDR3 bases: TGTGCCAGCAGCCAAGGGCGTGAGCAGTTCTTC. This chain links TRBV14 with TRBJ2-1; D gene ambiguous. This CDR3 has 11 amino acids. Between the trimmed V and J ends, which lost 1 base and 9 bases, there was a span of 4 bases. Germline V gives CDR1 SGHDN, CDR2 FVKESK.

Only a few counts were recorded for this clonotype. The chain has TRBV20-1 and TRBJ1-5, with D perhaps matching TRBD1 (6 bases). The CDR3 loop spans 16 amino acids. CDR1 is DFQATT and CDR2 is SNEGSKA in the germline V gene (reference sequence). Trimming stripped 1 base from V and 3 bases from J, with 16 bases between. For the CDR3, the DNA is TGCAGTGCTAGAGTACAGGGAGCGAGTTTCAATCAGCCCCAGCATTTT. As protein: CSARVQGASFNQPQHF.

In its sample, this clonotype was seen many times. The gene calls are TRBV7-2 and TRBJ1-5; D possibly corresponds to TRBD1 (5 bases). From germline, CDR1 is SGHTA and CDR2 FQGNSA. The CDR3 consists of 13 residues. V lost 2 bases, J lost 4 bases, and 6 bases lay in between. The CDR3 sequence is CASSLRGNQPQHF. CDR3 nucleotide sequence: TGTGCCAGCAGCTTACGGGGGAATCAGCCCCAGCATTTT.

This clonotype was recorded at least ten times. The genes are TRBV11-2 and TRBJ2-7; D unclear. There are 14 residues in the CDR3. V lost 1 base and J lost 5, with 12 bases in between. Germline loops: CDR1 SGHAT, CDR2 FQNNGV. The CDR3 nucleotides read TGTGCCAGCAGCTTAGTGTCTGGGATCCACGAGCAGTACTTC. It is translated as CASSLVSGIHEQYF.